One sample yielded the 11 T cell receptor beta chains listed below, sequenced in a study of control samples from healthy donors and cancer patients. Profiled with immunoSEQ multiplex PCR; TCRdb holds only in-frame clones, not every one. Of tens of thousands of clones listed, 92% were seen once; the top ten hold 1.7%. The sample comprised PBMCs. The origin of the receptors is a man aged 35 to 55 with colorectal cancer.

This clone was seen only a few times. The gene calls are TRBV7-2 and TRBJ2-5; a weak D match, TRBD2 (5 bases). The V gene lost 4 bases and the J gene lost 4 bases, with 13 bases spanning the gap. This CDR3 comprises 14 residues. Germline values: CDR1 SGHTA, CDR2 FQGNSA. CDR3 sequence (DNA): TGTGCCAGCAGCTACCGTCTGGCGGGAGAGACCCAGTACTTC. As protein: CASSYRLAGETQYF. The variable domain in full, completed from reference TRBV7-2 and TRBJ2-5, reads GAGVSQSPSNKVTEKGKDVELRCDPISGHTALYWYRQSLGQGLEFLIYFQGNSAPDKSGLPSDRFSAERTGGSVSTLTIQRTQQEDSAVYLCASSYRLAGETQYFGPGTRLLVL.

V usage is TRBV6-6 and J usage is TRBJ1-1, with 10 positions matching TRBD1. J gave up 5 bases and V 6 bases, and 12 bases lay outside the gene matches. The CDR3 runs 16 residues. The germline V gene encodes CDR1 MNHNY and CDR2 SVGAGI (reference sequence). The CDR3 protein is CASSPPGQGLYTEAFF. The CDR3 bases are TGTGCCAGCAGCCCCCCGGGACAGGGGTTATATACTGAAGCTTTCTTT.

This chain uses TRBV6-1 with TRBJ1-6; no reliable D call. Germline loops: CDR1 MNHNS, CDR2 SASEGT. This CDR3 has 16 amino acids. V was trimmed by 4 bases and J by 5 bases, leaving 15 bases between them. The CDR3, as DNA: TGTGCCAGCAGTGTCCAAAACCGGCGTAATAATTCACCCCTCCACTTT. Translation: CASSVQNRRNNSPLHF.

This clone was counted between two and nine times. The CDR3 coding sequence is TGCAGCGTTGACCAACAGACTACCTCAAGGGGTCATGAGCAGTTCTTC. Amino acid sequence: CSVDQQTTSRGHEQFF. This chain connects TRBV29-1 to TRBJ2-1; D may correspond to TRBD1 or TRBD2 (5 bases each). In germline, CDR1 is SQVTM, CDR2 ANQGSEA. This CDR3 is built from 16 residues. Trimming removed 3 bases at V and 8 bases at J, with 23 bases between.

This chain links TRBV5-6 with TRBJ1-1, with a possible D match to TRBD1 (5 bases). Germline V gene sequence: CDR1 SGHDT, CDR2 YYEEEE. V dropped 3 bases and J dropped 0 bases, with 12 bases sitting between them. CDR3 length: 15 amino acids. CDR3 protein: CASSSLKQVNTEAFF. The DNA for the CDR3 is TGTGCCAGCAGCTCCTTAAAACAGGTGAACACTGAAGCTTTCTTT.

V usage is TRBV6-1 and J usage is TRBJ2-7; D is ambiguous. The CDR3 length is 13 residues. V lost 1 base and J 4 bases, leaving 8 bases between the germline ends. Germline values: CDR1 MNHNS, CDR2 SASEGT. In DNA, the CDR3 is TGTGCCAGCAGTGAAGAAACTGGGTACGAGCAGTACTTC. Translation: CASSEETGYEQYF.

The rearrangement uses TRBV6-1 and TRBJ1-2, with D uncertain. This CDR3 has 13 residues. Deletions cut 3 bases from V and 1 base from J, with 6 bases between. The germline V gene has CDR1 MNHNS and CDR2 SASEGT. Here the CDR3 DNA reads TGTGCCAGCAGTGATGAGATTAACTATGGCTACACCTTC. This sequence encodes CASSDEINYGYTF.

This rearrangement joins TRBV5-6 to TRBJ2-3; D is undetermined. This CDR3 has 15 amino acids. Germline loops: CDR1 SGHDT, CDR2 YYEEEE. Trimming cost V 2 bases and J 2 bases, with 12 bases left between them. The CDR3 DNA reads TGTGCCAGCAGCTTTCGGGTGCTCGACACAGATACGCAGTATTTT. Translated, it gives CASSFRVLDTDTQYF.

This chain uses TRBV12-3 or TRBV12-4 with TRBJ1-2; D might be TRBD1 (6 bases). This CDR3 spans 13 amino acids. Trimming pared 3 bases from V and 4 bases from J, leaving 9 bases between. CDR3 sequence (DNA): TGTGCCAGCAGTTTGGGGGGGCTCTATGGCTACACCTTC. This gives the protein CASSLGGLYGYTF.

The rearrangement joins TRBV4-3 to TRBJ1-4; 7 positions match TRBD1. Germline V gives CDR1 LGHNA, CDR2 YSLEER. The CDR3 is 15 amino acids. Trimming cost V 2 bases and J 4 bases; bases outside gene matches: 4. The CDR3 region has the DNA TGCGCCAGCAGCCAACAGACAGGGAGTAATGAAAAACTGTTTTTT. It codes for CASSQQTGSNEKLFF.

This rearrangement joins TRBV9 to TRBJ2-7, with 7 bases lining up with TRBD2. V dropped 3 bases and J dropped 2; count of bases not matched to a gene: 8. The CDR3 contains 15 residues. CDR1 and CDR2 from the germline V gene are SGDLS and YYNGEE. CDR3 nucleotides: TGTGCCAGCAGCGAGGCGGGGGTACCCCCCTACGAGCAGTACTTC. As protein: CASSEAGVPPYEQYF.